The 18 T cell receptor beta chains below were found in one sample sequenced in a study of T cell responses to AZD1222 COVID-19 vaccine. TCRdb keeps only in-frame clones here, not all; method: immunoSEQ multiplex PCR. This sample has approximately 100,000 clones, with less than 90% found just once. Sequenced here: peripheral blood, sampled 28 days after the second AZD1222 dose. The receptor set was obtained from an adult who received the AZD1222 COVID-19 vaccine.

In its sample, this clone was seen once. The V call is TRBV18, the J call TRBJ1-5; a weak D match, TRBD1 (5 bases). This CDR3 spans 15 amino acids. Between the trimmed V and J ends, which lost 0 bases and 0 bases, there was a span of 6 bases. From germline, CDR1 is KGHSH and CDR2 LQKENI. CDR3 sequence reads: CASSPPTDSNQPQHF. The CDR3 DNA is TGTGCCAGCTCACCACCGACAGATAGCAATCAGCCCCAGCATTTT.

The chain recombines TRBV4-2 with TRBJ2-4; D may be TRBD2 (7 bases). The V and J ends lost 3 bases and 8 bases respectively, with 17 bases between them. The CDR3 is made up of 15 amino acids. Germline CDR1 LGHNA, CDR2 YNFKEQ. The CDR3 loop is CASSQRTGGRDIQYF. CDR3 DNA sequence: TGTGCCAGCAGCCAGCGCACGGGGGGCCGGGACATTCAGTACTTC.

V gene TRBV5-5 combines with J gene TRBJ1-3; D ambiguous. This CDR3 has 15 amino acids. Germline V gene sequence: CDR1 SGHKS, CDR2 YYEKEE (reference sequence). V was trimmed by 4 bases and J by 1 base, leaving 12 bases between them. This CDR3 reads CASSGRGRSGNTIYF. DNA of the CDR3: TGTGCCAGCAGCGGACGAGGAAGGTCTGGAAACACCATATATTTT.

This rearrangement joins TRBV15 to TRBJ2-1, with 10 bases aligning to TRBD2. The CDR3 consists of 16 residues. With 5 bases clipped from V and 1 base from J, the junction kept 5 bases outside the gene matches. CDR1 and CDR2 from the germline V gene are LNHNV and YYDKDF (reference sequence). DNA for the CDR3: TGTGCCACCAGCCGCCGTAGCGGGGGGTCCTACAATGAGCAGTTCTTC. Amino acid sequence: CATSRRSGGSYNEQFF.

The rearrangement uses TRBV14 and TRBJ2-5, with 10 nucleotides matching TRBD2. After removal of 3 bases from V and 1 base from J, the junction contained 5 bases not matched to a gene. The CDR3 spans 16 residues. Germline assignment: CDR1 SGHDN and CDR2 FVKESK. The CDR3 DNA is TGTGCCAGCAGCCACACTAGCGGGGTGCGCCAAGAGACCCAGTACTTC. Its translation is CASSHTSGVRQETQYF. Based on the CDR3 plus reference TRBV14 and TRBJ2-5, the full variable domain is EAGVTQFPSHSVIEKGQTVTLRCDPISGHDNLYWYRRVMGKEIKFLLHFVKESKQDESGMPNNRFLAERTGGTYSTLKVQPAELEDSGVYFCASSHTSGVRQETQYFGPGTRLLVL.

In DNA, the CDR3 is TGTGCCAGCTCAGCGGGCCGCAGGGAGCAGTTCTTC. This codes for CASSAGRREQFF. The chain links TRBV18 to TRBJ2-1; TRBD2 is a possible D gene (5 bases). CDR3 length: 12 residues. Germline V gene data show CDR1 as KGHSH and CDR2 as LQKENI. V lost 5 bases, J lost 10 bases, and 12 bases lay in between.

The chain combines TRBV9 with TRBJ1-1; D uncertain. This CDR3 has 14 amino acids. CDR1 and CDR2 (germline): SGDLS, YYNGEE. V lost 0 bases and J lost 1, with 7 bases in between. This chain's CDR3 is CASSVGRTNTEAFF. CDR3 DNA sequence: TGTGCCAGCAGCGTAGGTAGGACGAACACTGAAGCTTTCTTT.

The chain links TRBV7-8 to TRBJ1-5, with TRBD1 as a possible D gene (5 bases). V gave up 1 base and J gave up 3 bases, with 10 bases separating them. The CDR3 covers 15 residues. Germline lookup yields CDR1 SGHVS and CDR2 FQNEAQ. The CDR3 protein is CASSLDDSLNQPQHF. In DNA, the CDR3 is TGTGCCAGCAGCTTAGACGACAGTCTCAATCAGCCCCAGCATTTT.

This clone showed up just once. The sample carries other DNA sequences with the same CDR3. The chain links TRBV18 to TRBJ2-7; D remains unclear. Germline V gene data show CDR1 as KGHSH and CDR2 as LQKENI. V lost 4 bases, J lost 3 bases, and 10 bases lay in between. The CDR3 has 13 amino acids. The DNA for the CDR3 is TGTGCCAGCTCACTATCTGACCTCTACGAGCAGTACTTC. It yields the protein CASSLSDLYEQYF.

The V call is TRBV6-2 or TRBV6-3, the J call TRBJ1-2; TRBD1 matches 8 bases. The CDR3 has 15 residues. The V and J ends lost 2 bases and 2 bases, in that order; junction bases with no gene match: 4. Germline lookup yields CDR1 MNHEY and CDR2 SVGEGT. In DNA form, the CDR3 reads TGTGCCAGCAGTTACGTAGGACAGGGCAACTATGGCTACACCTTC. The encoded protein is CASSYVGQGNYGYTF.

V usage is TRBV7-9 and J usage is TRBJ2-5, with unresolved D. Germline CDR1 is SEHNR and CDR2 is FQNEAQ (reference sequence). The germline V and J ends were trimmed by 1 base and 1 base, with 1 base remaining between them. The CDR3 is made up of 12 amino acids. CDR3 bases: TGTGCCAGCAGCTTAGGCCAAGAGACCCAGTACTTC. It codes for CASSLGQETQYF.

This clone was counted a single time. The chain links TRBV7-9 to TRBJ1-2, with 7 positions matching TRBD1. V dropped 5 bases and J dropped 8; count of bases not matched to a gene: 8. The CDR3 covers 13 residues. Germline V gene sequence: CDR1 SEHNR, CDR2 FQNEAQ (reference sequence). Here the CDR3 reads CASSTLDRQGYTF. The CDR3 region has the DNA TGTGCCAGCAGCACGCTGGACAGGCAAGGCTACACCTTC.

The chain links TRBV10-1 to TRBJ2-7; TRBD1 matches 7 bases. Per the germline V gene, CDR1 is WNHNN and CDR2 is SYGVQD (reference sequence). This CDR3 spans 14 amino acids. Losses at the gene ends were 7 bases for V and 0 bases for J; bases not matched to a gene: 6. DNA of the CDR3: TGCGCCAGCATTAAAGGACAGGTCTCCTACGAGCAGTACTTC. It yields the protein CASIKGQVSYEQYF.

The chain joins TRBV5-1 to TRBJ1-2; 9 nucleotides line up with TRBD1. V was pared by 3 bases and J by 3 bases, with 6 bases of the junction left unmatched. The CDR3 is 15 residues long. Germline-derived CDR1 and CDR2 are SGHRS and YFSETQ. CDR3: CASSSGTGTHYGYTF. CDR3 DNA sequence: TGCGCCAGCAGCTCCGGGACAGGGACCCACTATGGCTACACCTTC. The whole variable domain, filled in from reference TRBV5-1 and TRBJ1-2, reads KAGVTQTPRYLIKTRGQQVTLSCSPISGHRSVSWYQQTPGQGLQFLFEYFSETQRNKGNFPGRFSGRQFSNSRSEMNVSTLELGDSALYLCASSSGTGTHYGYTFGSGTRLTVV.

The gene calls are TRBV3-1 (or the pseudogene TRBV3-2) and TRBJ2-5; D gene unclear. Germline V gives CDR1 LGHDT, CDR2 YNNKEL (reference sequence). The CDR3 is 12 amino acids. Trimming pared 1 base from V and 4 bases from J, leaving 4 bases between. The CDR3 loop is CASSQVRETQYF. The CDR3 bases are TGTGCCAGCAGCCAAGTTCGAGAGACCCAGTACTTC.

This clone was counted a few times. The rearrangement links TRBV11-2 to TRBJ1-2; no firm D call. CDR1 SGHAT and CDR2 FQNNGV come from the germline V gene. The CDR3 covers 13 residues. V gave up 4 bases and J gave up 2 bases, with 8 bases separating them. The DNA of the CDR3 is TGTGCCAGCAGCTCTGGGCCCAACTATGGCTACACCTTC. It is translated as CASSSGPNYGYTF.

There are a few counts of this clone. The chain couples TRBV4-1 to TRBJ2-1; 7 bases align to TRBD1. The CDR3 spans 15 residues. Germline-derived CDR1 and CDR2 are MGHRA and YSYEKL. J lost 6 bases, V lost 0 bases, and 5 bases had no gene match. The CDR3 DNA is TGCGCCAGCAGCCAAGATAAGGGGGCCATCAATGAGCAGTTCTTC. Encoded protein: CASSQDKGAINEQFF.

The chain has TRBV3-1 (or the pseudogene TRBV3-2) and TRBJ2-7; weak D call: TRBD1 (6 bases). CDR3 length: 14 amino acids. Trimming took off 4 bases at V and 7 bases at J, with 17 bases between the two ends. Germline loops: CDR1 LGHDT, CDR2 YNNKEL (reference sequence). The CDR3 loop reads CASSRQTGQREQYF. The CDR3 DNA follows: TGTGCCAGCAGCCGTCAAACCGGACAGAGGGAGCAGTACTTC.